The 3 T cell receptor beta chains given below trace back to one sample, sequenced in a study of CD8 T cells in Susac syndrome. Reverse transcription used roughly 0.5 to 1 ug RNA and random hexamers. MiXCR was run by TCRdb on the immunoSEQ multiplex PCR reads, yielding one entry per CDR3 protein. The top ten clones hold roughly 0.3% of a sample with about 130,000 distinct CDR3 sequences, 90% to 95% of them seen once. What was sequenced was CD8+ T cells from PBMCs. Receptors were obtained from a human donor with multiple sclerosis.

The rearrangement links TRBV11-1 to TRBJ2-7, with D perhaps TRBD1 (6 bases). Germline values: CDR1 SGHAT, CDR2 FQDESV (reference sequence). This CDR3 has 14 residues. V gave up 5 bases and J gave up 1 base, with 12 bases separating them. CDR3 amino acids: CASSTWDTSYEQYF. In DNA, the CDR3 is TGTGCCAGCAGCACGTGGGACACGTCCTACGAGCAGTACTTC.

CDR3 bases: TGTGCCAGCAGCTTTCTAGGGCGGACTCATGGCTACACCTTC. It encodes CASSFLGRTHGYTF. The chain links TRBV11-2 to TRBJ1-2; D is undetermined. V lost 3 bases and J lost 6, with 14 bases in between. Per the germline V gene, CDR1 is SGHAT and CDR2 is FQNNGV. The CDR3 is made up of 14 amino acids.

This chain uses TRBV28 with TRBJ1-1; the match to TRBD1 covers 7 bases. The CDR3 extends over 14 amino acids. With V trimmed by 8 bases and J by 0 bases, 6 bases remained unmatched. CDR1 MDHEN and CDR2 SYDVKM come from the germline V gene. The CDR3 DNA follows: TGTGCCAGCCACGACAGGGCCTTGAACACTGAAGCTTTCTTT. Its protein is CASHDRALNTEAFF.